The 29 T cell receptor beta chains below come from one sample, sequenced in a study of blood T cell repertoires in COVID-19. The assay was immunoSEQ multiplex PCR, and TCRdb's table has in-frame clones only and misses some. The table includes about 120,000 clones, roughly 89% detected once. Input material: peripheral blood. Receptor source: a human donor with acute or convalescent COVID-19. The donor label of this sample is uncertain.

The chain is built from TRBV29-1 and TRBJ1-4; no firm D call. Trimming left V 2 bases short and J 0 bases short, with 25 bases between. CDR3 length equals 20 residues. The germline V gene has CDR1 SQVTM and CDR2 ANQGSEA. In nucleotides, the CDR3 is TGCAGCGTTGAATTCCCGTCCAAGCCCGGTCCCACCGCAACTAATGAAAAACTGTTTTTT. Encoded protein: CSVEFPSKPGPTATNEKLFF.

The rearrangement links TRBV5-1 to TRBJ2-2; TRBD1 agrees at 10 bases. Trimming at V came to 4 bases and at J to 7 bases, leaving 7 bases not matched to a gene. This CDR3 is 15 amino acids long. Germline lookup yields CDR1 SGHRS and CDR2 YFSETQ. In DNA, the CDR3 is TGCGCCAGCAGCCCGGGACAGGGGCTCCTCGGGGAGCTGTTTTTT. Translation: CASSPGQGLLGELFF.

This clone was found once. The chain couples TRBV2 to TRBJ1-2; D is unclear. CDR1 is SNHLY and CDR2 is FYNNEI in the germline V gene. V was trimmed by 0 bases and J by 6 bases, leaving 17 bases between them. The CDR3 is made up of 16 amino acids. CDR3 in amino acids: CASSEALIAGLNGYTF. CDR3 nucleotide sequence: TGTGCCAGCAGTGAAGCGCTTATTGCAGGTCTCAATGGCTACACCTTC. Full variable domain (outside the CDR3, taken from reference TRBV2 and TRBJ1-2): EPEVTQTPSHQVTQMGQEVILRCVPISNHLYFYWYRQILGQKVEFLVSFYNNEISEKSEIFDDQFSVERPDGSNFTLKIRSTKLEDSAMYFCASSEALIAGLNGYTFGSGTRLTVV.

This clone has a single count. The V and J genes are TRBV2 and TRBJ1-5, with TRBD1 matching 9 bases. This CDR3 is 15 amino acids long. With V trimmed by 4 bases and J by 4 bases, 5 bases remained unmatched. Germline assignment: CDR1 SNHLY and CDR2 FYNNEI. This CDR3 is CASSGGQGPNQPQHF. The CDR3 DNA is TGTGCCAGCAGTGGGGGACAGGGCCCAAATCAGCCCCAGCATTTT.

J is TRBJ1-5 and V is TRBV18; no clear D gene. CDR1 and CDR2 (germline): KGHSH, LQKENI. This CDR3 has 13 residues. Trimming removed 4 bases from V and 4 bases from J, with 8 bases in between. CDR3 sequence reads: CASSRAQNQPQHF. CDR3 nucleotides: TGTGCCAGCTCACGGGCACAGAATCAGCCCCAGCATTTT.

The chain uses TRBV28 and TRBJ1-2; a weak D match, TRBD1 (5 bases). The CDR3 runs 12 residues. CDR1 MDHEN and CDR2 SYDVKM come from the germline V gene. V shed 4 bases and J shed 6 bases, with 9 bases lying between them. The CDR3 here is CASSSGWDGYTF. The CDR3 DNA is TGTGCCAGCAGTTCAGGGTGGGATGGCTACACCTTC.

The rearrangement uses TRBV19 and TRBJ1-5; 9 nucleotides line up with TRBD1. The trim removed 10 bases at V and 4 bases at J, leaving 5 bases unmatched. Germline V gene lookup returns CDR1 LNHDA and CDR2 SQIVND (reference sequence). The CDR3 has 13 residues. In DNA, the CDR3 is TGTGCCACCGGGGACAGGGTAAATCAGCCCCAGCATTTT. Its translation: CATGDRVNQPQHF.

V usage is TRBV6-5 and J usage is TRBJ1-5; 9 bases are shared with TRBD1. The germline V gene has CDR1 MNHEY and CDR2 SVGAGI. The CDR3 consists of 13 residues. J was trimmed by 6 bases and V by 10 bases; bases with no gene match: 7. The CDR3 DNA sequence: TGTGCCACTACACAGGGGGCGTTTCAGCCCCAGCATTTT. It specifies CATTQGAFQPQHF.

The sample holds one count of this clone. This chain's CDR3 is CASTFMGLSGYTF. CDR3 DNA: TGTGCCAGCACCTTCATGGGACTTTCGGGCTACACCTTC. This chain links TRBV28 with TRBJ1-2; perhaps TRBD1 as D (5 bases). V was pared by 7 bases and J by 8 bases, with 17 bases between. CDR1 and CDR2 (germline): MDHEN, SYDVKM. CDR3 length equals 13 residues.

This clone occurred many times. J is TRBJ1-1 and V is TRBV4-3, with 7 bases fitting TRBD1. CDR3 size: 16 residues. The V gene end was trimmed by 1 base and the J gene end by 5 bases; junction bases not matched to a gene: 10. CDR1 is LGHNA and CDR2 is YSLEER in the germline V gene. CDR3 region: CASSQVPTGVGTEAFF. CDR3 DNA: TGCGCCAGCAGCCAAGTCCCTACAGGGGTCGGGACTGAAGCTTTCTTT.

The chain is built from TRBV9 and TRBJ1-2; 12 bases map to TRBD1. The CDR3 totals 15 residues. Germline V gene sequence: CDR1 SGDLS, CDR2 YYNGEE. Trimming cost V 3 bases and J 6 bases; bases outside gene matches: 6. CDR3 region: CASSAGTGGVDGYTF. The CDR3 nucleotides are TGTGCCAGCAGCGCCGGGACAGGGGGCGTTGATGGCTACACCTTC.

This chain links TRBV3-1 (or the pseudogene TRBV3-2) with TRBJ1-2; D uncertain. Deletions cut 6 bases from V and 1 base from J, with 3 bases between. CDR1 is LGHDT, CDR2 YNNKEL, per germline (reference sequence). This CDR3 has 11 residues. The CDR3 is CASSLNYGYTF. The CDR3 nucleotides read TGTGCCAGCAGTCTTAACTATGGCTACACCTTC.

The rearrangement uses TRBV7-3 and TRBJ2-6; 9 bases fit TRBD2. The V gene's germline CDR1 is SGHTA and CDR2 FQGTGA. The CDR3 has 17 residues. Trimming took 5 bases from V and 6 from J; bases not matched to a gene: 11. The CDR3, as DNA: TGTGCCAGCAGCCCCCGACTAGCGGCAATTAAGGCCAACGTCCTGACTTTC. This translates into CASSPRLAAIKANVLTF.

The CDR3 nucleotides are TGTGCCAGCAGGACAGGGGGCATCAACTATGGCTACACCTTC. Translation gives CASRTGGINYGYTF. V is TRBV28 and J is TRBJ1-2; 10 bases match TRBD1. Germline CDR1 is MDHEN and CDR2 is SYDVKM. The CDR3 is made up of 14 amino acids. Losses at the gene ends were 6 bases for V and 2 bases for J; bases not matched to a gene: 3.

The table lists this clone with many counts. J is TRBJ1-1 and V is TRBV6-6; D might be TRBD1 (5 bases). The CDR3 covers 15 residues. CDR1 is MNHNY and CDR2 is SVGAGI in the germline V gene (reference sequence). V gave up 5 bases and J gave up 5 bases, with 18 bases separating them. The CDR3 DNA follows: TGTGCCAGCAGTCCCGGGAGACAGATAGAAACTGAAGCTTTCTTT. This sequence encodes CASSPGRQIETEAFF.

CDR3 sequence: CASSLEGANTGELFF. The CDR3 nucleotides read TGTGCCAGCAGTTTAGAGGGGGCGAACACCGGGGAGCTGTTTTTT. The chain carries TRBV28 and TRBJ2-2; possible D gene TRBD1, 6 bases. V lost 2 bases, J lost 0 bases, and 7 bases lay in between. The CDR3 has 15 amino acids. CDR1 is MDHEN, CDR2 SYDVKM, per germline. Supplemented by reference TRBV28 and TRBJ2-2, the full variable domain reads DVKVTQSSRYLVKRTGEKVFLECVQDMDHENMFWYRQDPGLGLRLIYFSYDVKMKEKGDIPEGYSVSREKKERFSLILESASTNQTSMYLCASSLEGANTGELFFGEGSRLTVL.

This chain joins TRBV2 and TRBJ1-4; TRBD1 might be the D (6 bases). Deletions cut 6 bases from V and 3 bases from J, with 14 bases between. The CDR3 contains 15 residues. CDR1 is SNHLY, CDR2 FYNNEI, per germline. CDR3 region: CASRMVGQANEKLFF. The CDR3 DNA sequence: TGTGCCAGCAGGATGGTGGGACAAGCTAATGAAAAACTGTTTTTT.

Concerning this clone itself: The same CDR3 is also encoded by other DNA sequences in this sample. The chain has TRBV5-1 and TRBJ2-5, with D unclear. This CDR3 is 11 amino acids long. Trimming stripped 4 bases from V and 2 bases from J, with 3 bases between. Germline V gives CDR1 SGHRS, CDR2 YFSETQ. CDR3 sequence: CASSLQETQYF. CDR3 in DNA: TGCGCCAGCAGCCTACAAGAGACCCAGTACTTC.

The V gene is TRBV5-1, the J gene TRBJ1-3; D unresolved. There are 15 residues in the CDR3. Trimming took off 2 bases at V and 0 bases at J, with 9 bases between the two ends. Germline V gene sequence: CDR1 SGHRS, CDR2 YFSETQ. CDR3 region: CASSFDMSSGNTIYF. DNA of the CDR3: TGCGCCAGCAGCTTTGACATGAGCTCTGGAAACACCATATATTTT.

This clone was counted a single time. The chain has TRBV5-4 and TRBJ1-4; the D is unclear. Germline values: CDR1 SGHNT, CDR2 YYREEE (reference sequence). V lost 4 bases and J lost 0, with 7 bases in between. The CDR3 covers 14 residues. The CDR3 DNA reads TGTGCCAGCAGCCGGGAACCAACTAATGAAAAACTGTTTTTT. Encoded protein: CASSREPTNEKLFF.

The chain employs TRBV7-2 and TRBJ1-5; 7 positions agree with TRBD1. The CDR3 consists of 15 residues. With V trimmed by 1 base and J by 2 bases, 2 bases remained unmatched. The germline V gene encodes CDR1 SGHTA and CDR2 FQGNSA. The CDR3 coding sequence is TGTGCCAGCAGCTTAGGAGGGACAGGCAATCAGCCCCAGCATTTT. Encoded protein: CASSLGGTGNQPQHF. Full variable domain (missing parts from reference TRBV7-2 and TRBJ1-5): GAGVSQSPSNKVTEKGKDVELRCDPISGHTALYWYRQSLGQGLEFLIYFQGNSAPDKSGLPSDRFSAERTGGSVSTLTIQRTQQEDSAVYLCASSLGGTGNQPQHFGDGTRLSIL.

The chain joins TRBV5-4 to TRBJ2-3; D is uncertain. Trimming pared 0 bases from V and 2 bases from J, leaving 7 bases between. This CDR3 spans 14 amino acids. CDR1 and CDR2 from the germline V gene are SGHNT and YYREEE (reference sequence). In DNA, the CDR3 is TGTGCCAGCAGCTTGGCTGGCAACACAGATACGCAGTATTTT. Amino acids: CASSLAGNTDTQYF.

The rearrangement joins TRBV10-3 to TRBJ2-1; 9 bases align to TRBD1. Germline V CDR1 and CDR2: ENHRY, SYGVKD. The V gene end was trimmed by 6 bases and the J gene end by 9 bases; junction bases not matched to a gene: 27. This CDR3 contains 20 residues. The CDR3 DNA reads as TGTGCCATCAGCCCGGGCCCCGGGACAGGGTCGTTGCTAAGGTTAGGTGAGCAGTTCTTC. It specifies CAISPGPGTGSLLRLGEQFF.

This chain links TRBV20-1 with TRBJ2-7, with a tentative D call TRBD1 (5 bases). CDR3 length equals 14 residues. CDR1 is DFQATT, CDR2 SNEGSKA, per germline (reference sequence). V was trimmed by 3 bases and J by 3 bases, leaving 15 bases between them. Here the CDR3 DNA reads TGCAGTGCTAGTCTCGGTGGGGCTGACTACGAGCAGTACTTC. It yields the protein CSASLGGADYEQYF.

This chain joins TRBV28 and TRBJ2-7; 9 bases are shared with TRBD2. The junction had 17 bases not matched to a gene; V was cut back by 7 bases and J by 4 bases. Germline loops: CDR1 MDHEN, CDR2 SYDVKM. The length of the CDR3 is 17 residues. CDR3 sequence reads: CASTSPRGSGSGYEQYF. The CDR3 nucleotides are TGTGCCAGCACCTCCCCTCGCGGTAGCGGGAGTGGTTACGAGCAGTACTTC.

The CDR3 DNA reads as TGTGCCAGCAAGGGCAGGGGCACTGAAGCTTTCTTT. Protein sequence: CASKGRGTEAFF. This chain links TRBV27 with TRBJ1-1; D may be TRBD1 (6 bases). The CDR3 spans 12 residues. The V gene's germline CDR1 is MNHEY and CDR2 SMNVEV (reference sequence). The V end lost 7 bases, the J end lost 4 bases, and 10 bases lay between the germline ends.

The J gene is TRBJ1-1, the V gene TRBV3-1 (or the pseudogene TRBV3-2), with unresolved D. Trimming pared 5 bases from V and 1 base from J, leaving 8 bases between. Germline CDR1 is LGHDT and CDR2 is YNNKEL (reference sequence). This CDR3 has 13 amino acids. The CDR3 protein is CASSSGANTEAFF. The CDR3 bases are TGTGCCAGCAGCTCGGGTGCGAACACTGAAGCTTTCTTT.

This clone was observed once. The V call is TRBV18, the J call TRBJ1-1; 9 bases are shared with TRBD1. This CDR3 contains 13 residues. V was clipped by 3 bases and J by 8 bases; unmatched bases: 4. The germline V gene encodes CDR1 KGHSH and CDR2 LQKENI. In DNA, the CDR3 is TGTGCCAGCTCACCCCTGGACAGGGGCGAAGCTTTCTTT. This codes for CASSPLDRGEAFF. Filled out from reference TRBV18 and TRBJ1-1, the complete variable domain reads NAGVMQNPRHLVRRRGQEARLRCSPMKGHSHVYWYRQLPEEGLKFMVYLQKENIIDESGMPKERFSAEFPKEGPSILRIQQVVRGDSAAYFCASSPLDRGEAFFGQGTRLTVV.

The chain carries TRBV28 and TRBJ2-7; unclear D gene. The germline V gene encodes CDR1 MDHEN and CDR2 SYDVKM. The CDR3 runs 11 residues. V was cut by 6 bases and J by 3 bases, with 6 bases left in between. The CDR3 region has the DNA TGTGCCAGCAGACTACACTACGAGCAGTACTTC. The encoded protein is CASRLHYEQYF.